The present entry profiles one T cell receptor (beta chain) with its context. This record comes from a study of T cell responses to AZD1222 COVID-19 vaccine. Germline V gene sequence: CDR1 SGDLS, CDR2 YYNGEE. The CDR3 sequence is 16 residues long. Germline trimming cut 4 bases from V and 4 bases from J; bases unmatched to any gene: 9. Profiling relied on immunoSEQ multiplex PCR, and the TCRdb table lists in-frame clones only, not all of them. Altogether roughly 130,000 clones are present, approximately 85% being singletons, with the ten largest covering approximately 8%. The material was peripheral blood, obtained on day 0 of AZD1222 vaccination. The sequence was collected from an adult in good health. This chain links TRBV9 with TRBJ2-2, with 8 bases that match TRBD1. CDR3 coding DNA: TGTGCCAGCAGCCCTAAGACAGGGGTGGGCACCGGGGAGCTGTTTTTT. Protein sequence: CASSPKTGVGTGELFF.